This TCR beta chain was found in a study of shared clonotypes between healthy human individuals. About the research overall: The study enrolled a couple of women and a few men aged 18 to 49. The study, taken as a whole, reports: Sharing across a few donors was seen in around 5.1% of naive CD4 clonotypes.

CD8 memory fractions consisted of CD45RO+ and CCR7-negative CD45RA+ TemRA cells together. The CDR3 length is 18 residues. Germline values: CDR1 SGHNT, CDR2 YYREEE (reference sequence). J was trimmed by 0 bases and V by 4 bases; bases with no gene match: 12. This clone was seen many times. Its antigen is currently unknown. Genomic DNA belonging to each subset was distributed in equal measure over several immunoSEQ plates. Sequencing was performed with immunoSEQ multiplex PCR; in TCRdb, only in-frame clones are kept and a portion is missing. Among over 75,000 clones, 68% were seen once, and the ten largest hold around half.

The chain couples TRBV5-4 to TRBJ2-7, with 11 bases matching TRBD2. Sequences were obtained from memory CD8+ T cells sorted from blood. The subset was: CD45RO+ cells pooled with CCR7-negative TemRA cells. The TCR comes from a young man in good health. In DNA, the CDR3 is TGTGCCAGCAGCCCAGTTAAGGGGACTAGCGGCAACTCCTACGAGCAGTACTTC. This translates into CASSPVKGTSGNSYEQYF.